Shown below are 17 T cell receptor beta chains from a single sample sequenced in a study of blood T cells in healthy people across ages. A J-beta primer mix and a sample-barcoded 5' primer were used in a second PCR of roughly 7 to 12 cycles. TCRdb ran MiXCR on the 5' RACE reads and lists one entry per CDR3 protein. The sample carries around 1,700,000 distinct CDR3 sequences, 28% recorded once. The source material was blood. Receptor source: a woman aged 30 to 39 in good health.

This clonotype was seen at least ten times. For the CDR3, the DNA is TGTGCCAGCAGCGTAGAGGGGACTAGCTACGAGCAGTACTTC. It specifies CASSVEGTSYEQYF. The chain uses TRBV9 and TRBJ2-7, with 8 bases matching TRBD2. The CDR3 consists of 14 residues. Per the germline V gene, CDR1 is SGDLS and CDR2 is YYNGEE. V lost 0 bases, J lost 3 bases, and 2 bases stayed unmatched.

The table lists this clonotype with many counts. Mismatch with germline at one junction end may stem from a read error. V and J are TRBV3-1 and TRBJ2-7; weak D call: TRBD2 (6 bases). Per the germline V gene, CDR1 is LGHDT and CDR2 is YNNKEL (reference sequence). This CDR3 comprises 15 residues. CDR3 nucleotide sequence: TGTGCCAGCAGCCCGACCCCCGGAGGGTCCTTCGAGCAGTACTTC. Amino acid sequence: CASSPTPGGSFEQYF.

This clonotype was found a few times. This chain connects TRBV6-6 to TRBJ2-4; 12 positions match TRBD2. Near its end, the DNA agrees better with TRBJ2-7, so the J call may be wrong. The CDR3 extends over 14 amino acids. Germline CDR1 MNHNY, CDR2 SVGAGI (reference sequence). The CDR3 sequence: CASRMTSGSTEQYF. CDR3 DNA sequence: TGTGCCAGCAGGATGACTAGCGGGAGCACCGAGCAGTACTTC.

V is TRBV2 and J is TRBJ1-2; perhaps TRBD1 as D (6 bases). The CDR3 length is 14 residues. V was trimmed by 2 bases and J by 6 bases, leaving 13 bases between them. Per the germline V gene, CDR1 is SNHLY and CDR2 is FYNNEI. CDR3 coding DNA: TGTGCCAGCAGTGAATTGACAGGAATTGATGGCTACACCTTC. This encodes CASSELTGIDGYTF. The entire variable domain, with the rest obtained from reference TRBV2 and TRBJ1-2, is as follows: EPEVTQTPSHQVTQMGQEVILRCVPISNHLYFYWYRQILGQKVEFLVSFYNNEISEKSEIFDDQFSVERPDGSNFTLKIRSTKLEDSAMYFCASSELTGIDGYTFGSGTRLTVV.

The V gene is TRBV18, the J gene TRBJ2-6, with D unresolved. Trimming took 3 bases from V and 0 from J, leaving 6 bases between them. The CDR3 covers 15 residues. Germline V gene data show CDR1 as KGHSH and CDR2 as LQKENI. DNA of the CDR3: TGTGCCAGCTCACCCAGCGACTCTGGGGCCAACGTCCTGACTTTC. As protein: CASSPSDSGANVLTF.

V usage is TRBV20-1 and J usage is TRBJ2-1, with 7 positions matching TRBD1. The CDR3 is 17 residues long. After removal of 3 bases from V and 8 bases from J, the junction contained 19 bases not matched to a gene. CDR1 is DFQATT and CDR2 is SNEGSKA in the germline V gene (reference sequence). Here the CDR3 reads CSARGQGTALRSDEQFF. In DNA, the CDR3 is TGCAGTGCTAGGGGCCAAGGGACAGCACTAAGATCGGATGAGCAGTTCTTC.

J is TRBJ2-7 and V is TRBV20-1, with D perhaps TRBD2 (5 bases). The V gene lost 5 bases and the J gene lost 7 bases, with 15 bases spanning the gap. In germline, CDR1 is DFQATT, CDR2 SNEGSKA (reference sequence). This CDR3 has 12 residues. The CDR3 DNA reads TGCAGTGCTGACGGACTTTACAATGAGCAGTACTTC. It specifies CSADGLYNEQYF.

This clonotype was detected only a few times. The chain employs TRBV15 and TRBJ2-6; a possible D gene is TRBD2 (5 bases). Trimming took 1 base from V and 0 from J, leaving 7 bases between them. The CDR3 consists of 16 residues. Germline V gives CDR1 LNHNV, CDR2 YYDKDF (reference sequence). CDR3 nucleotide sequence: TGTGCCACCAGCAGAGCTGGGAGCTCTGGGGCCAACGTCCTGACTTTC. Residues: CATSRAGSSGANVLTF.

Only a few counts were recorded for this clonotype. This chain uses TRBV18 with TRBJ1-1, with D possibly being TRBD1 (6 bases). Per the germline V gene, CDR1 is KGHSH and CDR2 is LQKENI. CDR3 length: 14 amino acids. V was clipped by 2 bases and J by 6 bases, with 13 bases between them. CDR3 amino acids: CASSPGGAGSEAFF. In DNA form, the CDR3 reads TGTGCCAGCTCACCAGGGGGCGCAGGGTCTGAAGCTTTCTTT.

In its sample, this clonotype was seen a few times. The V gene is TRBV4-1, the J gene TRBJ1-1, with D tentatively TRBD1 (6 bases). The CDR3 contains 14 residues. V shed 0 bases and J shed 10 bases, with 15 bases lying between them. Germline CDR1 MGHRA, CDR2 YSYEKL. The CDR3 coding sequence is TGCGCCAGCAGCCAAGATCGAGGGAAAGGGGGAGCTTTCTTT. Amino acids: CASSQDRGKGGAFF.

The chain combines TRBV20-1 with TRBJ2-3, with D unclear. CDR1 and CDR2 (germline): DFQATT, SNEGSKA (reference sequence). The V and J ends lost 5 bases and 0 bases respectively, with 12 bases between them. The CDR3 totals 14 residues. CDR3 in amino acids: CSAGLGSSTDTQYF. Here the CDR3 DNA reads TGCAGTGCTGGGCTTGGGTCTAGCACAGATACGCAGTATTTT.

This clonotype showed up just once. This chain links TRBV20-1 with TRBJ1-5, with a possible D match to TRBD1 (6 bases). The CDR3 sequence is 16 residues long. V gave up 5 bases and J gave up 0 bases, with 17 bases separating them. Germline assignment: CDR1 DFQATT and CDR2 SNEGSKA (reference sequence). Written as DNA, the CDR3 is TGCAGTGCTGGACGCGGACAGACCCATAGCAATCAGCCCCAGCATTTT. Its protein product is CSAGRGQTHSNQPQHF.

In regard to this clonotype: A junction boundary mismatches the germline segment, possibly from a read error. CDR3 region: CASSLLTGGHRYAVF. The CDR3 DNA sequence: TGTGCCAGCAGCTTATTGACAGGAGGGCACAGATACGCAGTATTT. This chain links TRBV11-2 with TRBJ2-3; perhaps D is TRBD1 or TRBD2 (6 bases each). There are 15 residues in the CDR3. The germline gives CDR1 SGHAT, CDR2 FQNNGV.

The chain recombines TRBV20-1 with TRBJ2-1; 11 nucleotides agree with TRBD1. The V gene's germline CDR1 is DFQATT and CDR2 SNEGSKA (reference sequence). V gave up 4 bases and J gave up 7 bases; unmatched junction bases: 3. The CDR3 has 13 residues. CDR3 DNA: TGCAGTGCTAACCGGGACAGGGGGAATGAGCAGTTCTTC. Translating it yields CSANRDRGNEQFF.

The chain uses TRBV9 and TRBJ2-2; D is possibly TRBD1 (5 bases). The CDR3 covers 16 residues. The germline gives CDR1 SGDLS, CDR2 YYNGEE. Deletions cut 3 bases from V and 5 bases from J, with 17 bases between. The CDR3 coding sequence is TGTGCCAGCAGCGCCACAGGTCAATTCATGACCGGGGAGCTGTTTTTT. This codes for CASSATGQFMTGELFF.

The sample holds a few counts of this clonotype. The J gene is TRBJ1-2, the V gene TRBV7-9, with 12 nucleotides matching TRBD1. The ends lost 6 bases at V and 6 bases at J; junction bases unmatched: 8. Germline V CDR1 and CDR2: SEHNR, FQNEAQ (reference sequence). This CDR3 comprises 15 residues. The CDR3 region has the DNA TGTGCCAGCAGGCAAATGGGGGACAGGGGGCATGGCTACACCTTC. Translating it yields CASRQMGDRGHGYTF.

For this clonotype: This likely comes from a read error, as the CDR3 has no conserved phenylalanine or tryptophan at its end. The rearrangement joins TRBV2 to TRBJ1-5; D is possibly TRBD1 (5 bases). Trimming removed 1 base from V and 1 base from J, with 26 bases in between. This CDR3 region has 21 residues. CDR1 is SNHLY and CDR2 is FYNNEI in the germline V gene. The CDR3 DNA reads TGTGCCAGCAGTGAAGGGTCTTTGGGGGGACTCTCTTACTGGAGCAATCAGCCCCAGCATTTG. Its translation: CASSEGSLGGLSYWSNQPQHL.